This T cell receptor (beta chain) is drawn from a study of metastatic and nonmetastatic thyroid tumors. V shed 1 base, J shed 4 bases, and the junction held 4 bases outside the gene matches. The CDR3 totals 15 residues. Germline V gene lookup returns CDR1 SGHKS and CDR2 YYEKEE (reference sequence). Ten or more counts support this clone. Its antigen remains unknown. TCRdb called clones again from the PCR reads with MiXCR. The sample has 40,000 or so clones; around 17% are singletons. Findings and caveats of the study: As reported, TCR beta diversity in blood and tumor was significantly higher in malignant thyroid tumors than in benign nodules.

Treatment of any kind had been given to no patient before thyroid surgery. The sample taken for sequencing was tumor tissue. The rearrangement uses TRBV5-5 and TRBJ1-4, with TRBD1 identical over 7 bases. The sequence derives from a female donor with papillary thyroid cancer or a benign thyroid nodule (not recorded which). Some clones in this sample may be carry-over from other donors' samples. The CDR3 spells CASSLWQGGNEKLFF. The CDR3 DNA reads TGTGCCAGCAGCTTGTGGCAGGGGGGTAATGAAAAACTGTTTTTT.